This entry lists 5 T cell receptor beta chains sequenced from one sample in a study of CD8+CD57+ T cells in acquired aplastic anemia. Genomic DNA acted as the template from which TCR beta VDJ combination and CDR3 sequence profiling were carried out. TCRdb re-analysed the reads in MiXCR, keeping a single row per CDR3 protein. The sample holds roughly 63,000 distinct CDR3 sequences, 45% to 60% seen once. Sequences were obtained from sorted CD4+, CD8+, or CD8+CD57+ T cells (not recorded which) from PBMCs. Receptors originate from a human donor in good health, serving as a control.

This clonotype was observed at least ten times. The chain is built from TRBV5-5 and TRBJ1-6; 9 nucleotides align to TRBD1. CDR1 is SGHKS and CDR2 is YYEKEE in the germline V gene (reference sequence). The CDR3 has 14 amino acids. Germline trimming cut 8 bases from V and 7 bases from J; bases unmatched to any gene: 7. The CDR3 DNA follows: TGTGCCAGTTCCGCGACAGGGGGGAATTCACCCCTCCACTTT. Amino acid sequence: CASSATGGNSPLHF.

This chain uses TRBV29-1 with TRBJ1-1; D is unresolved. The CDR3 length is 11 residues. V lost 3 bases and J lost 7, with 9 bases in between. In germline, CDR1 is SQVTM, CDR2 ANQGSEA. CDR3 DNA sequence: TGCAGCGTTGACGGACTGGGTGAAGCTTTCTTT. As protein: CSVDGLGEAFF. Filled out from reference TRBV29-1 and TRBJ1-1, the complete variable domain reads SAVISQKPSRDICQRGTSLTIQCQVDSQVTMMFWYRQQPGQSLTLIATANQGSEATYESGFVIDKFPISRPNLTFSTLTVSNMSPEDSSIYLCSVDGLGEAFFGQGTRLTVV.

The chain couples TRBV15 to TRBJ1-2; unclear D gene. Per germline, CDR1 LNHNV and CDR2 YYDKDF (reference sequence). The ends were cut back, 0 bases at V and 3 bases at J, with 5 bases in the middle. The CDR3 is 13 amino acids. The CDR3 DNA reads as TGTGCCACCAGCAGAGAGAGAGACTATGGCTACACCTTC. Translation: CATSRERDYGYTF. Looking up the rest from reference TRBV15 and TRBJ1-2 gives the full variable domain: DAMVIQNPRYQVTQFGKPVTLSCSQTLNHNVMYWYQQKSSQAPKLLFHYYDKDFNNEADTPDNFQSRRPNTSFCFLDIRSPGLGDTAMYLCATSRERDYGYTFGSGTRLTVV.

The V and J genes are TRBV10-2 and TRBJ1-3; D not resolved. V was pared by 3 bases and J by 4 bases, with 7 bases between. CDR3 length equals 13 residues. Germline V gene data show CDR1 as WSHSY and CDR2 as SAAADI. Written as DNA, the CDR3 is TGCGCCAGCAGTGACAGAAAAGGAAACACCATATATTTT. This gives the protein CASSDRKGNTIYF.

This chain uses TRBV2 with TRBJ2-3; tentatively, D is TRBD2 (6 bases). There are 12 residues in the CDR3. Germline V gene data show CDR1 as SNHLY and CDR2 as FYNNEI. Trimming took off 7 bases at V and 5 bases at J, with 10 bases between the two ends. This CDR3 is CASTYGGDTQYF. The CDR3 DNA reads TGTGCCAGCACTTACGGGGGAGATACGCAGTATTTT.